This T cell receptor (beta chain) derives from a study of cytomegalovirus exposure and HLA in healthy donors. V lost 4 bases and J lost 1, with 13 bases in between. The CDR3 extends over 15 amino acids. Germline CDR1 is MGHRA and CDR2 is YSYEKL. It was with 60 Vbeta and 13 Jbeta primers that the PCR ran. TCRdb's table, derived via immunoSEQ multiplex PCR, lists solely in-frame clones and lacks some. The sample comprises around 140,000 clones, about three quarters of which are singletons, and around 1.5% rests with the top ten. The sample consisted of PBMCs. This receptor was taken from a woman under 30 in good health and CMV-seronegative. The V and J genes are TRBV4-1 and TRBJ2-5; D might be TRBD2 (6 bases). In nucleotides, the CDR3 is TGCGCCAGCAGCCCCCTCGGGACTTTCCAAGAGACCCAGTACTTC. Its protein product is CASSPLGTFQETQYF.